This T cell receptor beta chain was recovered during a study of cytomegalovirus exposure and HLA in healthy donors. V dropped 4 bases and J dropped 2 bases, with 6 bases sitting between them. The CDR3 loop spans 12 amino acids. Germline values: CDR1 MNHNY, CDR2 SVGAGI (reference sequence). Amplification used 60 Vbeta primers and 13 Jbeta primers. The assay was immunoSEQ multiplex PCR, and TCRdb's table has in-frame clones only and misses some. This table holds 130,000 to 150,000 clones, just under 80% found once. The genes are TRBV6-6 and TRBJ2-7; D might be TRBD2 (6 bases). The sequencing input was PBMCs. This sequence was found in a man aged 25 to 45 in good health and CMV-seronegative. Here the CDR3 DNA reads TGTGCCAGCAGTTCGGGGGCCTACGAGCAGTACTTC. It is translated as CASSSGAYEQYF.